The source of this T cell receptor beta chain is a study of identifying expanded T cells in peripheral blood. General study findings and limits: Technical replicates showed roughly 1.2 changed clones; two weeks 15 to 20; four weeks 19. Clone count variance between two-week samples rose with total template count.

Assay used: immunoSEQ multiplex PCR; TCRdb lists only in-frame clones, some missing. There are around 70,000 clones in the sample; around 90% occur only once, and roughly 3.5% lies in the top ten. Germline CDR1 is MDHEN and CDR2 is SYDVKM. The CDR3 runs to 14 residues. Losses at the gene ends were 6 bases for V and 0 bases for J; bases not matched to a gene: 3. During the collection period, no donor immune events like infections were recorded. Comments on this clone: Its antigen is undetermined.

The specimen was blood. The chain links TRBV28 to TRBJ2-3; 7 positions match TRBD2. The TCR originated in a person aged 18 to 70 in good health. CDR3 DNA: TGTGCCAGCAGACTAGCGTGGAGCACAGATACGCAGTATTTT. It codes for CASRLAWSTDTQYF. Filled out from reference TRBV28 and TRBJ2-3, the complete variable domain reads DVKVTQSSRYLVKRTGEKVFLECVQDMDHENMFWYRQDPGLGLRLIYFSYDVKMKEKGDIPEGYSVSREKKERFSLILESASTNQTSMYLCASRLAWSTDTQYFGPGTRLTVL.